The rows below give T cell receptor beta chains drawn from one sample of a study of beta chain features in type 1 diabetes. The method was immunoSEQ multiplex PCR; TCRdb's version includes in-frame clones alone and lacks a portion of them. The repertoire holds about 160,000 clones, with about a tenth as singletons. The material sequenced was central memory CD4+ T cells from blood. The receptors here all came from a man aged 30 to 45 with type 1 diabetes. CDR3s include the opening cysteine and the closing phenylalanine or tryptophan. D genes are given only for firm matches. A clone size is listed for some rows: how often the clone was seen (once, few, many), or a class if it is expanded.

NA TRBD1 TRBJ2-7 TRBV9 TGTGCCAGCAGCGTAGCAGGACAGGGGGCCTACGAGCAGTACTTC CASSVAGQGAYEQYF
NA NA TRBJ2-6 TRBV5-6 TGTGCCAGCAGCTCGGTACAGGGAACCGTCCTGACTTTC CASSSVQGTVLTF
NA TRBD2 TRBJ2-7 TRBV7-9 TGTGCCAGCAGCTCGACTAGCGCGCCTGACGAGCAGTACTTC CASSSTSAPDEQYF
few NA TRBJ2-6 TRBV7-2 TGTGCCAGCACCTCCCCCTCTGGGGCCAACGTCCTGACTTTC CASTSPSGANVLTF
NA NA TRBJ2-5 TRBV7-8 TGTGCCAGCAGCTTAGCGCGTGTAGAGGGAGAGACCCAGTACTTC CASSLARVEGETQYF
few TRBD1 TRBJ1-3 TRBV7-2 TGTGCCAGCAGCCGTCAACAGGGGGCTGGAAACACCATATATTTT CASSRQQGAGNTIYF
NA TRBD2 TRBJ2-1 TRBV5-1 TGCGCCAGCAGCTTTCGGGGGGACAATGAGCAGTTCTTC CASSFRGDNEQFF
few TRBD1 TRBJ1-1 TRBV5-8 TGTGCCAGCGACCACAGGGGCACCACTGAAGCTTTCTTT CASDHRGTTEAFF
NA TRBD2 TRBJ2-3 TRBV7-3 TGTGCCAGCAGCTCGACTAGCGGGAGACAAGATACGCAGTATTTT CASSSTSGRQDTQYF
few NA TRBJ2-7 TRBV27 TGTGCCAGCAGCCCTCTCGGACAGCTTTACGAGCAGTACTTC CASSPLGQLYEQYF
few TRBD2 TRBJ2-3 TRBV11-2 TGTGCCAGCAGCTTATCCTTAGCGGGAGGATCAGATACGCAGTATTTT CASSLSLAGGSDTQYF
NA NA TRBJ2-5 TRBV7-2 TGTGCCAGCAGCTTAATGGTGAGGGAGACCCAGTACTTC CASSLMVRETQYF
few NA TRBJ1-2 TRBV4-1 TGCGCCAGCAGCCAAGGGACAGACCAGCCTAACTATGGCTACACCTTC CASSQGTDQPNYGYTF
NA TRBD2 TRBJ2-5 TRBV29-1 TGCAGCGTTAGACTAGCGGGAGTAGAGACCCAGTACTTC CSVRLAGVETQYF
NA TRBD2 TRBJ2-3 TRBV5-1 TGCGCCAGCAGCTTGAACCTAGCGGGGACAGATACGCAGTATTTT CASSLNLAGTDTQYF
few TRBD1 TRBJ2-1 TRBV5-1 TGCGCCAGCAGCCCGAACAGGGGGCTGGGCAATGAGCAGTTCTTC CASSPNRGLGNEQFF
few TRBD1 TRBJ2-5 TRBV28 TGTGCCAGCAGTTTATCGACCGGGACAGCACGGATGACCCAGTACTTC CASSLSTGTARMTQYF
NA NA TRBJ2-7 TRBV29-1 TGCAGCGTTTGCAGGGGTGGCGACGAGCAGTACTTC CSVCRGGDEQYF
NA NA TRBJ1-2 TRBV29-1 TGCAGCGTTGGGACTGGGTCCTATGGCTACACCTTC CSVGTGSYGYTF
few TRBD1 TRBJ1-3 TRBV4-3 TGCGCCAGCAGCCAAGCCCTGGACAGGGTCAACACCATATATTTT CASSQALDRVNTIYF
few TRBD2 TRBJ2-1 TRBV4-3 TGCGCCAGCAGCCAAGAGGCGACTAGCGTGTCTCCTTACAATGAGCAGTTCTTC CASSQEATSVSPYNEQFF
few TRBD1 TRBJ1-2 TRBV5-1 TGCGCCAGCAGCTGGGCAGGGGGTTCCGAGGGCTACACCTTC CASSWAGGSEGYTF